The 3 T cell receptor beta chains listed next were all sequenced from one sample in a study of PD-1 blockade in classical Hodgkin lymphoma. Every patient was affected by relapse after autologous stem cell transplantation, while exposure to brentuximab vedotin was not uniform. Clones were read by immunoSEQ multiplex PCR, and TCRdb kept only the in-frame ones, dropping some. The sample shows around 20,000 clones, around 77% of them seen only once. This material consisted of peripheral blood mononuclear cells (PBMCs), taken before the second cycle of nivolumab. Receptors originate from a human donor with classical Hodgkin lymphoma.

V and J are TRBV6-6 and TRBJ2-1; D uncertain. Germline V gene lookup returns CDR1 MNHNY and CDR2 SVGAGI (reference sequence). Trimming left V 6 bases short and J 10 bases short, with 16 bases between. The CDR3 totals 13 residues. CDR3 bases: TGTGCCAGCAGGACCTCTGGGCGCGAAGAGCAGTTCTTC. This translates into CASRTSGREEQFF.

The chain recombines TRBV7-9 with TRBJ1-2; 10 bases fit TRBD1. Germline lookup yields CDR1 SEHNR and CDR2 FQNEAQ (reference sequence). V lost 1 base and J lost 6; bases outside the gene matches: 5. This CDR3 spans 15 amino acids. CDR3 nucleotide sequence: TGTGCCAGCAGCTTAGTTGTTGGGACAGGGGATGGCTACACCTTC. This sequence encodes CASSLVVGTGDGYTF.

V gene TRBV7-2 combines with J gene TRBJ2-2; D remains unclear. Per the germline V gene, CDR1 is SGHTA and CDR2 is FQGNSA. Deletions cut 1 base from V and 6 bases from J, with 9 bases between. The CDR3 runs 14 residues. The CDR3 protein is CASSLEYWSGELFF. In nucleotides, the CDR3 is TGTGCCAGCAGCTTAGAATATTGGTCCGGGGAGCTGTTTTTT.